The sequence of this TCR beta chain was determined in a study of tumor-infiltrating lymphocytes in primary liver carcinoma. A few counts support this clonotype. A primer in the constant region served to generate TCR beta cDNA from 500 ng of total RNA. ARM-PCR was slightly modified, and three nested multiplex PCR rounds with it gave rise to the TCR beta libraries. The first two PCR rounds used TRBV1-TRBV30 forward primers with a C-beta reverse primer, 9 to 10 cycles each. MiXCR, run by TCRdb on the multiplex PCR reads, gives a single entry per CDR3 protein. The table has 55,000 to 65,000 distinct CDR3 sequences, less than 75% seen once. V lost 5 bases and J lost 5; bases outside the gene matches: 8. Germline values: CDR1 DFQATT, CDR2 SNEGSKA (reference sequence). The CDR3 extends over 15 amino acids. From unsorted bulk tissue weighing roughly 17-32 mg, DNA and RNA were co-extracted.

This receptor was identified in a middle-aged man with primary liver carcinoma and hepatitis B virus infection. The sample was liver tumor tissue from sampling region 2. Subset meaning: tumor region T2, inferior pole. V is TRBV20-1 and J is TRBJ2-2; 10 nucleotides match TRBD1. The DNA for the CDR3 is TGCAGTGCTCCTAGACAGGGGGCAAGTACCGGGGAGCTGTTTTTT. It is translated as CSAPRQGASTGELFF.